This T cell receptor beta chain was retrieved from a study of T cell responses to AZD1222 COVID-19 vaccine. Broader study findings: Clonal diversity was possibly underestimated, and white British individuals and females predominated among donors. Across spike, vaccine-associated CD4 TCRs were found, dominant at 160-218 and 743-854. Baseline serostatus was positive in only a handful of AZD1222 recipients.

This table comes from immunoSEQ multiplex PCR, and its TCRdb copy is limited to in-frame clones, with some not included. The table lists roughly 150,000 clones, roughly nine tenths of them singletons, with approximately 2% in the top ten. Notes on this clone: Its antigen is unidentified.

Germline CDR1 reads SGHAT; CDR2 reads FQNNGV. Trimming shortened V by 3 bases and J by 1 base, and 19 bases separated the two germline ends. CDR3 length: 17 amino acids. Here the sequenced sample was peripheral blood, taken on day 0 of AZD1222 vaccination. This rearrangement joins TRBV11-2 to TRBJ2-7; D is possibly TRBD1 or TRBD2 (5 bases each). This TCR was sampled from an adult in good health. This CDR3 reads CASSLTRGPRTSYEQYF. CDR3 DNA: TGTGCCAGCAGCTTGACTCGGGGACCACGAACATCCTACGAGCAGTACTTC.